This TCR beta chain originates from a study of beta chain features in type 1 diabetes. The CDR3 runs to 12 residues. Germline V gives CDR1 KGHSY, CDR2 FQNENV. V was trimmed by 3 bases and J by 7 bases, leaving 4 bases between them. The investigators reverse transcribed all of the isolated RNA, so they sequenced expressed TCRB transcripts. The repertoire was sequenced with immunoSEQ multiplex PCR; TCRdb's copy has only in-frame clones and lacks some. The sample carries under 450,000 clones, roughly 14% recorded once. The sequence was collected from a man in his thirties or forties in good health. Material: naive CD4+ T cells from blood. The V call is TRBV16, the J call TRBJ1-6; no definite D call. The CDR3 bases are TGTGCCAGCAGCCACTGGAATTCACCCCTCCACTTT. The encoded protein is CASSHWNSPLHF.